A selection of T cell receptor beta chains follows, all from one sample in a study of blood T cell repertoires in COVID-19. Some clones are missing from TCRdb's copy, which holds only in-frame ones; the method was immunoSEQ multiplex PCR. The sample contains approximately 200,000 clones, more than 70% of which appear only once. The sequenced sample consisted of peripheral blood. These receptor sequences come from a woman aged 25-40 years with acute or convalescent COVID-19. The CDR3 runs from the conserved cysteine through the conserved F or W. Fields, in order: CDR3 protein, CDR3 DNA, V gene, D gene, J gene, clone size. A D gene is named only where the DNA matches it firmly. The listing skips clone size in some rows; elsewhere it reads once, few, many or a size class.

CASSFGQGRFEQYF | TGTGCCAGCAGCTTTGGGCAGGGTCGGTTCGAGCAGTACTTC | TRBV5-6 | - | TRBJ2-7 | -
CASSEARNSFSGYNYEQYF | TGTGCCAGCAGTGAAGCGAGAAACTCGTTCAGCGGCTACAACTACGAGCAGTACTTC | TRBV6-1 | - | TRBJ2-7 | -
CASSAQGAYTEAFF | TGTGCCAGCAGTGCACAGGGGGCGTACACTGAAGCTTTCTTT | TRBV7-9 | TRBD1 | TRBJ1-1 | -
CASSLSPSSYNSPLHF | TGTGCCAGCAGTTTAAGCCCTAGCTCCTATAATTCACCCCTCCACTTT | TRBV28 | - | TRBJ1-6 | -
CASSLGGTWFGNTIYF | TGTGCCAGCAGTTTAGGTGGCACATGGTTTGGAAACACCATATATTTT | TRBV28 | - | TRBJ1-3 | once
CASSFGVGELFF | TGTGCCAGCAGTTTCGGTGTCGGGGAGCTGTTTTTT | TRBV12-3/TRBV12-4 | - | TRBJ2-2 | -
CAWSGQGSNEKLFF | TGTGCCTGGAGTGGACAGGGCTCTAATGAAAAACTGTTTTTT | TRBV30 | TRBD1 | TRBJ1-4 | -
CATSVGGGAKNIQYF | TGTGCCACCAGCGTAGGGGGGGGAGCCAAAAACATTCAGTACTTC | TRBV15 | - | TRBJ2-4 | -
CSVVLSGGSLGDTQYF | TGCAGCGTTGTTTTGTCTGGCGGGAGTTTGGGAGATACGCAGTATTTT | TRBV29-1 | TRBD2 | TRBJ2-3 | -
CASVRDSYTGELFF | TGCGCCAGCGTTAGGGACAGCTACACCGGGGAGCTGTTTTTT | TRBV5-1 | TRBD1 | TRBJ2-2 | -
CASSRPGGDGNQPQHF | TGTGCCAGCAGCCGACCAGGGGGCGATGGCAATCAGCCCCAGCATTTT | TRBV28 | TRBD1 | TRBJ1-5 | few
CASSDRPKGYTF | TGTGCCAGCAGCGACAGGCCAAAGGGCTACACCTTC | TRBV7-9 | - | TRBJ1-2 | -
CAISVGGDTQYF | TGTGCCATCAGTGTGGGGGGGGATACGCAGTATTTT | TRBV10-3 | TRBD2 | TRBJ2-3 | -
CASSLFSTNNEQFF | TGTGCCAGCAGCTTGTTTAGCACTAACAATGAGCAGTTCTTC | TRBV5-4 | - | TRBJ2-1 | -
CASSLYRDAMSNQPQHF | TGTGCCAGCAGCTTATACAGGGATGCTATGAGCAATCAGCCCCAGCATTTT | TRBV7-8 | - | TRBJ1-5 | -
CAWSFSGNTIYF | TGTGCCTGGTCGTTCTCTGGAAACACCATATATTTT | TRBV30 | - | TRBJ1-3 | -
CASSSSGDPKNIQYF | TGTGCCAGCAGTTCGTCGGGAGACCCCAAAAACATTCAGTACTTC | TRBV28 | - | TRBJ2-4 | -
CASSQLRGAEAFF | TGCGCCAGCAGCCAACTCAGGGGAGCTGAAGCTTTCTTT | TRBV4-1 | - | TRBJ1-1 | once
CASSGPGSDTEAFF | TGTGCCAGCAGCGGTCCGGGATCGGACACTGAAGCTTTCTTT | TRBV2 | - | TRBJ1-1 | -
CSVRQGIGAKNIQYF | TGCAGCGTCAGACAGGGCATCGGGGCCAAAAACATTCAGTACTTC | TRBV29-1 | TRBD1 | TRBJ2-4 | once
CASSGAGQPTDTQYF | TGTGCCAGCAGCGGGGCGGGGCAACCCACAGATACGCAGTATTTT | TRBV9 | - | TRBJ2-3 | -
CASSSDSNQPQHF | TGTGCCAGCTCATCGGACAGTAATCAGCCCCAGCATTTT | TRBV18 | - | TRBJ1-5 | -
CASGLAIAGADYNEQFF | TGTGCTAGTGGTTTGGCAATAGCGGGAGCAGATTACAATGAGCAGTTCTTC | TRBV12-5 | TRBD2 | TRBJ2-1 | once
CASSVQQGELFF | TGTGCCAGCAGCGTACAACAGGGGGAGCTGTTTTTT | TRBV9 | - | TRBJ2-2 | -
CASSFRDNTDTQYF | TGCGCCAGCAGCTTCCGGGACAACACAGATACGCAGTATTTT | TRBV5-1 | - | TRBJ2-3 | -
CASSQADRDQETQYF | TGCGCCAGCAGCCAAGCTGACAGGGACCAAGAGACCCAGTACTTC | TRBV4-1 | TRBD1 | TRBJ2-5 | -
CASSPTGTSGPYEQYF | TGTGCCAGCAGCCCCACCGGGACTAGCGGACCTTACGAGCAGTACTTC | TRBV7-9 | TRBD2 | TRBJ2-7 | -